The next 8 T cell receptor beta chains were all read from a single sample in a study of molecular identifiers for immune sequencing clone quantification. TCRdb fed the PCR reads into MiXCR, producing one record per CDR3 protein. The profile shows over 90,000 distinct CDR3 sequences, around 30% of them singletons. The sequenced sample was naive CD8+ T cells from blood, with Jurkat cell RNA spiked in. As to subset: FACS-sorted CD8+CD4-CCR7+CD45RA+ naive T cells. The receptors originated from a human donor in good health. Some libraries in this study had Jurkat cell RNA spiked in.

This clonotype was seen only a few times. CDR3 sequence reads: CASSPGPGIEQFF. The DNA for the CDR3 is TGTGCCAGTAGTCCCGGGCCAGGGATTGAGCAGTTCTTC. V and J are TRBV19 and TRBJ2-1, with a tentative D call TRBD1 (5 bases). This CDR3 has 13 amino acids. V was trimmed by 5 bases and J by 9 bases, leaving 14 bases between them. Germline lookup yields CDR1 LNHDA and CDR2 SQIVND (reference sequence).

This clonotype was picked up a small number of times. This rearrangement joins TRBV19 to TRBJ1-5; D is possibly TRBD1 (6 bases). The CDR3 runs 14 residues. Germline V gene data show CDR1 as LNHDA and CDR2 as SQIVND (reference sequence). The germline V and J ends were trimmed by 7 bases and 9 bases, with 19 bases remaining between them. The CDR3 loop reads CASTTGHPYGPQHF. In nucleotides, the CDR3 is TGTGCCAGTACCACGGGACACCCATATGGGCCCCAGCATTTT.

This clonotype was seen a few times. A much more abundant neighbour one base away suggests this may be a read error. The J gene is TRBJ1-2, the V gene TRBV12-3 or TRBV12-4; possibly TRBD1 for D (6 bases). The V gene lost 6 bases and the J gene lost 6 bases, with 17 bases spanning the gap. There are 14 residues in the CDR3. The CDR3 nucleotides read TGTGCCAGCAGATCCTCCTACAGGGCTCATGGCTACACCTTC. Its protein is CASRSSYRAHGYTF.

This clonotype occurred a few times. The chain couples TRBV6-5 to TRBJ1-1; a weak D match, TRBD1 (5 bases). The V end lost 6 bases, the J end lost 11 bases, and 16 bases lay between the germline ends. Germline V gives CDR1 MNHEY, CDR2 SVGAGI. This CDR3 has 12 residues. CDR3: CASSLTGYVAFF. In nucleotides, the CDR3 is TGTGCCAGCAGCTTAACAGGTTATGTGGCTTTCTTT.

The genes are TRBV6-2 or TRBV6-3 and TRBJ1-2; no definite D call. V was clipped by 0 bases and J by 3 bases, with 5 bases between them. The CDR3 runs to 13 residues. Germline lookup yields CDR1 MNHEY and CDR2 SVGEGT. The CDR3: CASSYSADYGYTF. The CDR3 nucleotides are TGTGCCAGCAGTTACTCGGCGGACTATGGCTACACCTTC.

This clonotype has only a few counts. The CDR3 nucleotides are TGTGCCAGCAGCCATACAAGGTCTGAAGCTTTCTTT. It specifies CASSHTRSEAFF. V and J are TRBV7-9 and TRBJ1-1; the D is unclear. With 5 bases removed from V and 6 bases from J, the gap between germline ends came to 10 bases. The CDR3 is 12 residues long. Germline CDR1 and CDR2: SEHNR and FQNEAQ (reference sequence).

V gene TRBV4-2 combines with J gene TRBJ2-7; 7 nucleotides line up with TRBD2. Germline loops: CDR1 LGHNA, CDR2 YNFKEQ. V lost 0 bases and J lost 5; bases outside the gene matches: 7. This CDR3 comprises 15 residues. CDR3 bases: TGTGCCAGCAGCCAAGAGGAGGCGGGAGCGGACGAGCAGTACTTC. Protein: CASSQEEAGADEQYF.

This clonotype occurred a few times. This chain joins TRBV9 and TRBJ2-5; D may be TRBD1 or TRBD2 (5 bases each). The germline V gene has CDR1 SGDLS and CDR2 YYNGEE. The CDR3 loop spans 16 amino acids. Trimming shortened V by 0 bases and J by 3 bases, and 15 bases separated the two germline ends. The CDR3 reads CASSVDVALGEETQYF. CDR3 bases: TGTGCCAGCAGCGTAGACGTGGCTCTGGGGGAAGAGACCCAGTACTTC.